This record looks at one T cell receptor beta chain sequence and its context. CDR3 length: 16 amino acids. The germline gives CDR1 SEHNR, CDR2 FQNEAQ (reference sequence). V gave up 2 bases and J gave up 0 bases, with 14 bases separating them. Original data processing: By means of reference gene primer amplification, nucleated cell counts were estimated. Method: immunoSEQ multiplex PCR; TCRdb's copy keeps in-frame clones and lacks some. V and J calls and clone size are given by that table; D and trimming were obtained from the DNA. Counted here are 170,000 or so clones, 80% to 90% occurring once; the ten biggest clones make up roughly 2%. The data stem from a study of blood T cell repertoires in COVID-19. Study in general: Spain, Italy and the United States supplied samples that represented acute and convalescent COVID-19. PBMCs, B-cell-depleted T cells, or T cells were the source of the cDNA or gDNA that made up the material.

V and J are TRBV7-9 and TRBJ2-7, with TRBD1 as a possible D gene (5 bases). Specimen: peripheral blood. This sequence was found in a man aged 18 to 30 who had recovered from COVID-19. The CDR3 DNA reads as TGTGCCAGCAGCTTATTAACAGGCGCGAGCTCCTACGAGCAGTACTTC. Residues: CASSLLTGASSYEQYF.